The clone carrying this TCR beta chain was detected many times. This sample stems from a study of immune characterization of retroperitoneal liposarcoma. The CDR3 runs 13 residues. V lost 6 bases, J lost 10 bases, and 16 bases lay in between. CDR1 and CDR2 (germline): MNHNS, SASEGT. A single record per CDR3 protein comes from TCRdb applying MiXCR to the PCR reads. The profile shows some 10,000 distinct CDR3 sequences, approximately 35% of them singletons. Material: tumor tissue. This receptor was obtained from a male donor with retroperitoneal liposarcoma. This chain connects TRBV6-1 to TRBJ2-1; unclear D gene. This CDR3 reads CASRPHRTYEQFF. The CDR3 nucleotides are TGTGCCAGCAGACCCCATAGGACCTACGAGCAGTTCTTC.